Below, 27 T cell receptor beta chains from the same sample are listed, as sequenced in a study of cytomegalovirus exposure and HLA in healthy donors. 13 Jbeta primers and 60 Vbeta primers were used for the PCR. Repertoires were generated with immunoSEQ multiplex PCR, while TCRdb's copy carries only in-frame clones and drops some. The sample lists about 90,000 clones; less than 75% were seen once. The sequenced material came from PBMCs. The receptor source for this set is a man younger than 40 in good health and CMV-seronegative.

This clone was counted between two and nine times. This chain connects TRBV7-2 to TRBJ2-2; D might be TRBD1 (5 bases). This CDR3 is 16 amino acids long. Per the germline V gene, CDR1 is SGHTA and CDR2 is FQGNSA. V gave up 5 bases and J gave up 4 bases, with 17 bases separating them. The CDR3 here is CASSPRGPQGTGELFF. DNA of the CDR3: TGTGCCAGCAGCCCTAGGGGCCCCCAAGGCACCGGGGAGCTGTTTTTT. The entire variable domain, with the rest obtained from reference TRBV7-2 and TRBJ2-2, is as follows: GAGVSQSPSNKVTEKGKDVELRCDPISGHTALYWYRQSLGQGLEFLIYFQGNSAPDKSGLPSDRFSAERTGGSVSTLTIQRTQQEDSAVYLCASSPRGPQGTGELFFGEGSRLTVL.

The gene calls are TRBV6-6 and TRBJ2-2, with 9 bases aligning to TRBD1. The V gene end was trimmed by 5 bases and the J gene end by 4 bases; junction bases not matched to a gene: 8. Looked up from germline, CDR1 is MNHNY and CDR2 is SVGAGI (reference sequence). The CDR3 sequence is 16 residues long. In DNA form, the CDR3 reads TGTGCCAGCAGTCCCCCCGGACAGGGGACCACCGGGGAGCTGTTTTTT. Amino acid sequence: CASSPPGQGTTGELFF.

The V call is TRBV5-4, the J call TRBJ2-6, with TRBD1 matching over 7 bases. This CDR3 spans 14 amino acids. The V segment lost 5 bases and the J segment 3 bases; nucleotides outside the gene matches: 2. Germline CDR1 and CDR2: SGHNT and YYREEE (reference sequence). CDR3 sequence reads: CASRWDSGANVLTF. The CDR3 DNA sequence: TGTGCCAGCAGGTGGGACAGTGGGGCCAACGTCCTGACTTTC.

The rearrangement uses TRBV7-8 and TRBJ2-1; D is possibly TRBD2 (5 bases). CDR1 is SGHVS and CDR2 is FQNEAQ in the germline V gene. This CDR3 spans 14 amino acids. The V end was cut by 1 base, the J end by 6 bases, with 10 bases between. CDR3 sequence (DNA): TGTGCCAGCAGCTTAGATAGCGTAGGCAATGAGCAGTTCTTC. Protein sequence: CASSLDSVGNEQFF.

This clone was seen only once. This CDR3 is CASSYRGSGNTIYF. The DNA for the CDR3 is TGTGCCAGCAGTTACAGGGGGTCTGGAAACACCATATATTTT. The rearrangement uses TRBV6-5 and TRBJ1-3; perhaps TRBD1 as D (6 bases). This CDR3 has 14 amino acids. The germline CDR1 and CDR2 sequences are MNHEY and SVGAGI. V was cut by 2 bases and J by 1 base, with 6 bases left in between.

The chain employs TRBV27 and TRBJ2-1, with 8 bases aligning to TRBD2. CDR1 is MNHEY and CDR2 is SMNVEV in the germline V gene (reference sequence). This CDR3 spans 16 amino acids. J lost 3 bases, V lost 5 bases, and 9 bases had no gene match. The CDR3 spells CASSASGSTLYNEQFF. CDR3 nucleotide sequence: TGTGCCAGCAGTGCTAGCGGGTCCACGCTCTACAATGAGCAGTTCTTC.

The CDR3 DNA reads TGTGCCAGCAGCTTAGAGGGGTTGACAGTCCTCTACGAGCAGTACTTC. Amino acids: CASSLEGLTVLYEQYF. The rearrangement links TRBV7-8 to TRBJ2-7; maybe TRBD1 (5 bases). Looked up from germline, CDR1 is SGHVS and CDR2 is FQNEAQ. Deletions cut 1 base from V and 3 bases from J, with 16 bases between. The CDR3 has 16 amino acids.

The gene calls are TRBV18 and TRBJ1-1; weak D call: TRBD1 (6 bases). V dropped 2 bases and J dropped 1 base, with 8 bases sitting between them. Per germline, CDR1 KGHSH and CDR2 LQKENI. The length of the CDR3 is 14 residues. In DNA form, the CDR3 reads TGTGCCAGCTCACCAAGGGGGGGGAACACTGAAGCTTTCTTT. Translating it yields CASSPRGGNTEAFF.

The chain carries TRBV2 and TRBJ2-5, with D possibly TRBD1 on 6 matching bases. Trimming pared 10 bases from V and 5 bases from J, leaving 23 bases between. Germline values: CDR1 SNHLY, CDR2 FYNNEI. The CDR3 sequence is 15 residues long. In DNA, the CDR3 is TGTGCCACCTCACCCGGACAGACCGAAAGGGAGACCCAGTACTTC. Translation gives CATSPGQTERETQYF.

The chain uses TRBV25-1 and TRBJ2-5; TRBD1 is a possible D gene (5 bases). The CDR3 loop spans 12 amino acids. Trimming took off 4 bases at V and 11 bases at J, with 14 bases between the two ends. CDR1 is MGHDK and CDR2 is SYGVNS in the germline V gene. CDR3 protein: CASSVTREVQYF. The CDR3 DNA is TGTGCCAGCAGTGTTACCAGGGAAGTGCAGTACTTC.

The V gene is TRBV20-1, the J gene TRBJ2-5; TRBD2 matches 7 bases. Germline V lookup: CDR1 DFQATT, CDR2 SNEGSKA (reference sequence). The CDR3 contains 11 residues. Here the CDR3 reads CSQGLQETQYF. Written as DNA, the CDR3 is TGCAGCCAGGGACTACAAGAGACCCAGTACTTC.

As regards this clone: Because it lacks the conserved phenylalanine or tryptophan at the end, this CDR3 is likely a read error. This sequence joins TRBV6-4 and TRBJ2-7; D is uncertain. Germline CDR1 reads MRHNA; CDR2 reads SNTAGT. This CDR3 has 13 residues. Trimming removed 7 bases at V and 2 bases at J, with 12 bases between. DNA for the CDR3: TGTGCCAGCAACCGTCCAGTAGCCTACGAGCAGTACTCC. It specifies CASNRPVAYEQYS.

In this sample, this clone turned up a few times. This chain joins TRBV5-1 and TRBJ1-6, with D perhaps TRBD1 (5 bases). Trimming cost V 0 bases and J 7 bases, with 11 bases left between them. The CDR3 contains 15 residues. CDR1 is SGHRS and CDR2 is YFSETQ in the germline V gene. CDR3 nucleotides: TGCGCCAGCAGCTTGGTCGCAGGGATGAATTCACCCCTCCACTTT. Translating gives CASSLVAGMNSPLHF.

The CDR3, as DNA: TGTGCCAGCAGCGGGGGACAGAGGGAGACCCAGTACTTC. Its translation is CASSGGQRETQYF. The V gene is TRBV5-4, the J gene TRBJ2-5, with 7 bases that match TRBD1. V gave up 4 bases and J gave up 5 bases; unmatched junction bases: 5. The CDR3 sequence is 13 residues long. CDR1 is SGHNT and CDR2 is YYREEE in the germline V gene (reference sequence).

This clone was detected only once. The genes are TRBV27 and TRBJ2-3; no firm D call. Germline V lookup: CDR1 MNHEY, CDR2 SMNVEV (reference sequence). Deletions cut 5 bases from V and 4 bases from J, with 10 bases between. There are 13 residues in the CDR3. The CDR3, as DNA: TGTGCCAGCAGTCCCTTCGTAGCAGATACGCAGTATTTT. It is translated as CASSPFVADTQYF.

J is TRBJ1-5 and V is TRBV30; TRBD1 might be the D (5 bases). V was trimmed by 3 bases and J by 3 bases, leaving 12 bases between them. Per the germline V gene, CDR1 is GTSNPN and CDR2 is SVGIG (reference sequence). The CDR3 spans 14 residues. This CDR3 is CAWSLGGYNQPQHF. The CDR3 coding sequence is TGTGCCTGGAGCCTGGGGGGATACAATCAGCCCCAGCATTTT.

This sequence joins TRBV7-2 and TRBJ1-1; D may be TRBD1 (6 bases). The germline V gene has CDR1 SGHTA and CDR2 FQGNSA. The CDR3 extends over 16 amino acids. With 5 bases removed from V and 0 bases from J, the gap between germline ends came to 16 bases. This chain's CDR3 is CASSAGGGAMNTEAFF. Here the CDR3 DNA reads TGTGCCAGCAGCGCAGGTGGGGGGGCTATGAACACTGAAGCTTTCTTT.

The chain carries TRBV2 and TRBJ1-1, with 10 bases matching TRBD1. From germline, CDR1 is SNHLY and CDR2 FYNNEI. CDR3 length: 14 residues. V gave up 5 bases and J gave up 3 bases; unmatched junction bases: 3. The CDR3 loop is CASSRQGADTEAFF. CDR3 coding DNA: TGTGCCAGCAGTCGACAGGGGGCGGACACTGAAGCTTTCTTT.

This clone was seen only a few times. In DNA form, the CDR3 reads TGTGCCAGCAGTTCGTCGGACAGCCTCTCCTACAATGAGCAGTTCTTC. Residues: CASSSSDSLSYNEQFF. The J gene is TRBJ2-1, the V gene TRBV28, with TRBD1 as a possible D gene (6 bases). This CDR3 has 16 amino acids. V lost 4 bases to trimming and J lost 0 bases, with 13 bases between them. Per germline, CDR1 MDHEN and CDR2 SYDVKM.

CDR3 DNA: TGTGCCAGCAGTGATCCCCTGAGGACTGGAAACACCATATATTTT. Translating gives CASSDPLRTGNTIYF. The rearrangement joins TRBV6-1 to TRBJ1-3; D ambiguous. Per germline, CDR1 MNHNS and CDR2 SASEGT. Between the trimmed V and J ends, which lost 3 bases and 2 bases, there was a span of 11 bases. The CDR3 runs 15 residues.

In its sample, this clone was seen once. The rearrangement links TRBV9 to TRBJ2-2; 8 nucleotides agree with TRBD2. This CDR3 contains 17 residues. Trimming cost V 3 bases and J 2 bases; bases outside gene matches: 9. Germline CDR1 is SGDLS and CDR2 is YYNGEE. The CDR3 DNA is TGTGCCAGCAGCGAATCCTTAGCGGGAAGTAACACCGGGGAGCTGTTTTTT. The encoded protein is CASSESLAGSNTGELFF. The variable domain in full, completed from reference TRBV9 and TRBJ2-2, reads DSGVTQTPKHLITATGQRVTLRCSPRSGDLSVYWYQQSLDQGLQFLIQYYNGEERAKGNILERFSAQQFPDLHSELNLSSLELGDSALYFCASSESLAGSNTGELFFGEGSRLTVL.

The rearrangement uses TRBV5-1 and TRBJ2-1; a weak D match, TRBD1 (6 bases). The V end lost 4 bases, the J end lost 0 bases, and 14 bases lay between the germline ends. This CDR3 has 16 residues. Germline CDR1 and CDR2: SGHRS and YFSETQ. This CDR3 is CASSIGTGTSYNEQFF. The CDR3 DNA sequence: TGCGCCAGCAGCATTGGAACAGGGACCTCCTACAATGAGCAGTTCTTC. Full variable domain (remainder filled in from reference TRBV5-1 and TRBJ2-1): KAGVTQTPRYLIKTRGQQVTLSCSPISGHRSVSWYQQTPGQGLQFLFEYFSETQRNKGNFPGRFSGRQFSNSRSEMNVSTLELGDSALYLCASSIGTGTSYNEQFFGPGTRLTVL.

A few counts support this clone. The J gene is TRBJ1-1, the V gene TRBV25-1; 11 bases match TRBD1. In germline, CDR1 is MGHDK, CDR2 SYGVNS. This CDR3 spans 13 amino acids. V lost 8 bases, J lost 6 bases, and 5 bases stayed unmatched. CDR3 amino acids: CASAGQGAAEAFF. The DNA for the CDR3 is TGTGCCAGCGCCGGACAGGGGGCGGCTGAAGCTTTCTTT. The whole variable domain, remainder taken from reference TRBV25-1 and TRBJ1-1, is EADIYQTPRYLVIGTGKKITLECSQTMGHDKMYWYQQDPGMELHLIHYSYGVNSTEKGDLSSESTVSRIRTEHFPLTLESARPSHTSQYLCASAGQGAAEAFFGQGTRLTVV.

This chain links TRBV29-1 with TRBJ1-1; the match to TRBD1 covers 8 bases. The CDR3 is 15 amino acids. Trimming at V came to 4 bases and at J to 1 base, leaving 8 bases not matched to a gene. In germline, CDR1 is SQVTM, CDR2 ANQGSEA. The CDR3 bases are TGCAGCGTTGGAGGGAACAGGGGGGGGAACACTGAAGCTTTCTTT. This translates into CSVGGNRGGNTEAFF.

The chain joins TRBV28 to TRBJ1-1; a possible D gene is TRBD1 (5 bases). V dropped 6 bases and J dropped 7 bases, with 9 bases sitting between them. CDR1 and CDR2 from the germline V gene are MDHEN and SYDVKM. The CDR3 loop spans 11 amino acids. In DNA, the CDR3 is TGTGCCAGCAGAGCGACAGTTGAAGCTTTCTTT. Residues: CASRATVEAFF.

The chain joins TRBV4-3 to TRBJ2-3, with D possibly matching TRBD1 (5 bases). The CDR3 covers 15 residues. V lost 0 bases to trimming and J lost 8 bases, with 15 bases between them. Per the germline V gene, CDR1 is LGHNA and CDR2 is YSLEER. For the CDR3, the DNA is TGCGCCAGCAGCCAAGAACGACAGCCCCTGAGTACGCAGTATTTT. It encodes CASSQERQPLSTQYF.

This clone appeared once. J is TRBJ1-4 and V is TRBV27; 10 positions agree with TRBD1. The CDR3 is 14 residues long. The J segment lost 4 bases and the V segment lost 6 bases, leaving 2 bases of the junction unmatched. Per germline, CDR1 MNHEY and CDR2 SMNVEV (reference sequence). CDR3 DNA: TGTGCCAGCAGCCGGGACAGGGGTAATGAAAAACTGTTTTTT. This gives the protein CASSRDRGNEKLFF.